Below are 8 T cell receptor beta chains sequenced from a single sample in a study of cytomegalovirus exposure and HLA in healthy donors. 60 Vbeta and 13 Jbeta primers were used in PCR. Profiling relied on immunoSEQ multiplex PCR, and the TCRdb table lists in-frame clones only, not all of them. The sample contains roughly 130,000 clones, 70% to 85% of which appear only once. Sequencing was done on a sample of PBMCs. All receptors derive from a man aged 40-55 years in good health and CMV-seronegative.

The chain is built from TRBV10-1 and TRBJ2-7; TRBD1 matches 8 bases. The CDR3 is 14 amino acids. CDR1 and CDR2 (germline): WNHNN, SYGVQD (reference sequence). The V and J ends lost 5 bases and 2 bases, in that order; junction bases with no gene match: 5. The CDR3 bases are TGCGCCAGCAGTTCAGGACAGGGAACCTACGAGCAGTACTTC. Its translation is CASSSGQGTYEQYF.

The chain employs TRBV5-4 and TRBJ2-3; 11 bases fit TRBD2. Germline V gene lookup returns CDR1 SGHNT and CDR2 YYREEE (reference sequence). V lost 2 bases and J lost 3; bases outside the gene matches: 2. The CDR3 is made up of 15 amino acids. This chain's CDR3 is CASSLIAGGTDTQYF. The CDR3 DNA follows: TGTGCCAGCAGCTTAATAGCGGGAGGGACAGATACGCAGTATTTT.

The genes are TRBV4-3 and TRBJ1-4, with 9 bases identical to TRBD1. The CDR3 contains 17 residues. Germline CDR1 is LGHNA and CDR2 is YSLEER. The junction had 7 bases not matched to a gene; V was cut back by 0 bases and J by 5 bases. The CDR3 nucleotides are TGCGCCAGCAGCCAAGAACAGGCTGGGACAGGGAATGAAAAACTGTTTTTT. Translating gives CASSQEQAGTGNEKLFF.

For this clone: At one boundary the junction diverges from the germline segment, which might be a read error. The CDR3 here is CASSPRDSVKNSQYF. DNA of the CDR3: TGTGCCAGCAGTCCCAGGGACAGCGTCAAAAACAGTCAGTACTTC. The chain couples TRBV27 to TRBJ2-4, with 7 bases that match TRBD1. The CDR3 covers 15 residues. Germline CDR1 MNHEY, CDR2 SMNVEV (reference sequence).

The chain employs TRBV7-6 and TRBJ1-2; 9 nucleotides match TRBD1. Losses at the gene ends were 2 bases for V and 6 bases for J; bases not matched to a gene: 7. Germline CDR1 and CDR2: SGHVS and FNYEAQ. This CDR3 comprises 15 residues. This chain's CDR3 is CASSLNRQGDDGYTF. The CDR3 nucleotides read TGTGCCAGCAGCTTAAACCGACAGGGGGACGATGGCTACACCTTC.

The chain has TRBV28 and TRBJ2-1, with 12 bases lining up with TRBD2. V lost 5 bases, J lost 6 bases, and 17 bases stayed unmatched. This CDR3 region has 19 residues. Germline lookup yields CDR1 MDHEN and CDR2 SYDVKM. The chain's CDR3 is CASSRPGLAGSLYTNEQFF. CDR3 nucleotide sequence: TGTGCCAGCAGTCGCCCGGGACTAGCGGGCTCTTTATATACCAATGAGCAGTTCTTC.

This clone appeared a single time. The chain employs TRBV5-1 and TRBJ1-5; the D gene is possibly TRBD1 (6 bases). Germline V gene lookup returns CDR1 SGHRS and CDR2 YFSETQ. The length of the CDR3 is 17 residues. Trimming pared 0 bases from V and 6 bases from J, leaving 19 bases between. The CDR3 nucleotides are TGCGCCAGCAGCTTGGACCCTCCCGGGGGCGGGAGTCAGCCCCAGCATTTT. Its translation: CASSLDPPGGGSQPQHF.

The table lists this clone with a count of one. This chain uses TRBV27 with TRBJ1-1; 9 nucleotides match TRBD1. CDR3 size: 17 residues. Germline loops: CDR1 MNHEY, CDR2 SMNVEV (reference sequence). With V trimmed by 5 bases and J by 0 bases, 10 bases remained unmatched. This CDR3 reads CASSTLDRGELNTEAFF. DNA of the CDR3: TGTGCCAGCAGTACCTTGGACAGGGGTGAACTGAACACTGAAGCTTTCTTT.